These 11 T cell receptor beta chains came from one sample sequenced in a study of T cell repertoires in cytomegalovirus infection. TCRdb passed the reads through MiXCR, listing each CDR3 protein once. This sample carries hundreds of thousands of distinct CDR3 sequences, approximately 10% of them seen once, and the ten largest clones take roughly 10%. The sample comprised PBMCs. The receptor source for this set is a human donor in good health (CMV status not recorded). Some clones in this sample may be carry-over from other donors' samples.

CDR3: CASSGGAIDEQFF. CDR3 sequence (DNA): TGTGCCAGTTCAGGGGGGGCCATCGATGAGCAGTTCTTC. The rearrangement joins TRBV2 to TRBJ2-1, with D perhaps given as TRBD1 or TRBD2 (7 bases each). This CDR3 is built from 13 residues. Trimming stripped 9 bases from V and 8 bases from J, with 17 bases between. CDR1 and CDR2 from the germline V gene are SNHLY and FYNNEI.

This clonotype was picked up a small number of times. V usage is TRBV6-2 or TRBV6-3 and J usage is TRBJ2-5; no reliable D call. Germline V CDR1 and CDR2: MNHEY, SVGEGT. Trimming took off 7 bases at V and 5 bases at J, with 11 bases between the two ends. CDR3 length: 12 residues. The CDR3 loop is CASTSYAETQYF. In DNA, the CDR3 is TGTGCCAGCACCTCTTACGCGGAGACCCAGTACTTC.

V is TRBV6-5 and J is TRBJ2-2; the D is unclear. Germline lookup yields CDR1 MNHEY and CDR2 SVGAGI. The CDR3 is made up of 13 amino acids. The V gene lost 6 bases and the J gene lost 6 bases, with 11 bases spanning the gap. CDR3 loop: CASRGRAAGELFF. CDR3 DNA sequence: TGTGCCAGCAGGGGTCGGGCGGCCGGGGAGCTGTTTTTT.

This clonotype was counted many times. V is TRBV19 and J is TRBJ1-2; D ambiguous. CDR1 is LNHDA and CDR2 is SQIVND in the germline V gene (reference sequence). V gave up 5 bases and J gave up 3 bases, with 13 bases separating them. This CDR3 is 14 amino acids long. The CDR3 DNA is TGTGCCAGTAGTCCTTTGGGCCGGGACTATGGCTACACCTTC. This translates into CASSPLGRDYGYTF.

This clonotype appeared a few times. This chain links TRBV5-4 with TRBJ1-1, with TRBD1 as a possible D gene (5 bases). In germline, CDR1 is SGHNT, CDR2 YYREEE (reference sequence). The length of the CDR3 is 12 residues. The germline V and J ends were trimmed by 2 bases and 11 bases, with 13 bases remaining between them. CDR3 protein: CASSFDAGEAFF. The CDR3 DNA reads TGTGCCAGCAGCTTTGATGCGGGGGAGGCTTTCTTT. Based on the CDR3 plus reference TRBV5-4 and TRBJ1-1, the full variable domain is ETGVTQSPTHLIKTRGQQVTLRCSSQSGHNTVSWYQQALGQGPQFIFQYYREEENGRGNFPPRFSGLQFPNYSSELNVNALELDDSALYLCASSFDAGEAFFGQGTRLTVV.

The chain carries TRBV4-2 and TRBJ2-3; the match to TRBD2 covers 14 bases. The CDR3 runs 18 residues. Trimming at V came to 4 bases and at J to 1 base, leaving 7 bases not matched to a gene. CDR1 is LGHNA, CDR2 YNFKEQ, per germline. CDR3 sequence: CASSPRLAGGPGTDTQYF. CDR3 coding DNA: TGTGCCAGCAGCCCCCGACTAGCGGGAGGGCCTGGCACAGATACGCAGTATTTT.

This clonotype was seen a handful of times. The J gene is TRBJ2-7, the V gene TRBV3-1; D uncertain. Germline V gives CDR1 LGHDT, CDR2 YNNKEL (reference sequence). V lost 5 bases to trimming and J lost 7 bases, with 15 bases between them. The CDR3 length is 13 residues. In DNA form, the CDR3 reads TGTGCCAGCAGCTCTCAGGCCAGGCGTGAGCAGTACTTC. It specifies CASSSQARREQYF.

There are many counts of this clonotype. The rearrangement uses TRBV7-2 and TRBJ2-3; TRBD2 matches at 13 bases. The CDR3 loop spans 17 amino acids. Germline V lookup: CDR1 SGHTA, CDR2 FQGNSA. The V segment lost 1 base and the J segment 4 bases; nucleotides outside the gene matches: 5. CDR3 loop: CASSLVGTSGTADTQYF. The CDR3 DNA follows: TGTGCCAGCAGCTTAGTTGGGACTAGCGGGACGGCAGATACGCAGTATTTT.

Note on this clonotype: A much larger clone sits a single nucleotide away, making a read error possible. The gene calls are TRBV15 and TRBJ2-7, with 7 bases matching TRBD1. CDR3 length: 15 residues. The V gene's germline CDR1 is LNHNV and CDR2 YYDKDF (reference sequence). CDR3 sequence (DNA): TGTGACACCAGCAGAGGAACAGGGGCGGTCTACGAGCAGTACTTC. Translating it yields CDTSRGTGAVYEQYF.

This clonotype was found many times. The chain is built from TRBV12-3 or TRBV12-4 and TRBJ2-3; 13 positions agree with TRBD2. The CDR3 is 16 amino acids. V gave up 4 bases and J gave up 6 bases; unmatched junction bases: 7. CDR3 DNA sequence: TGTGCCAGCAGTTCTCGGACTAGCGGGAGCCTCGATACGCAGTATTTT. Protein: CASSSRTSGSLDTQYF.

On this clonotype: A read error may produce the germline difference seen at one junction end. The rearrangement uses TRBV10-2 and TRBJ2-6, with D maybe TRBD2 (6 bases). This CDR3 region has 20 residues. Germline V CDR1 and CDR2: WSHSY, SAAADI. In nucleotides, the CDR3 is TGCGCCAGCAGTGGTGGAGGGCAGTATGGGCCTTACTCTGTGGCCAACGTCCTGACTTTC. It specifies CASSGGGQYGPYSVANVLTF.